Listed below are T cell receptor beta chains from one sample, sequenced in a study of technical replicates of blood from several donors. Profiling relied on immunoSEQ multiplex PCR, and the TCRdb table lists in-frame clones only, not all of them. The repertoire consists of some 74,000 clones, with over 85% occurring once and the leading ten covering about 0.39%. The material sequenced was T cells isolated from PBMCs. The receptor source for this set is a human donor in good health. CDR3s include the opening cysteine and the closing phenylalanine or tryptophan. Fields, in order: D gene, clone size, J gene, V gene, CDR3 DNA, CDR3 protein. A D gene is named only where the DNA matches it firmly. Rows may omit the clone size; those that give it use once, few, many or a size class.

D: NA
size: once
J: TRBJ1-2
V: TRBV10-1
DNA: TGCGCCAGCGGGGACATCCACTTAACCTTC
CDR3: CASGDIHLTF

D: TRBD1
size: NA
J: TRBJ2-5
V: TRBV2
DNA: TGTGCCAGCGGGGAAGGGGACAGACGAGAGACCCAGTACTTC
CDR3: CASGEGDRRETQYF

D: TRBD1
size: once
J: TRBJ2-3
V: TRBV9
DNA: TGTGCCAGCAGCCCCTCCGGGACAGGAGCCTATTATACGCAGTATTTT
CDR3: CASSPSGTGAYYTQYF

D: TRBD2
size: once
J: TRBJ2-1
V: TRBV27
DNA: TGTGCCAGCGGGCTAGCGGGAGACAATGAGCAGTTCTTC
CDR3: CASGLAGDNEQFF

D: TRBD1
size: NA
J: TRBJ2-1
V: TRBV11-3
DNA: TGTGCCAGCAGCCCCGGGACAGGAGACAATGAGCAGTTCTTC
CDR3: CASSPGTGDNEQFF

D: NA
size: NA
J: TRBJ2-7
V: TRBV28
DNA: TGTGCCAGCAGTTTCCGGGCCTACGAGCAGTACTTC
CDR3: CASSFRAYEQYF

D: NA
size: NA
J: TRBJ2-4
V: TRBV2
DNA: TGTGCCAGCAAGAGGGAGAGCATTCAGTACTTC
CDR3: CASKRESIQYF

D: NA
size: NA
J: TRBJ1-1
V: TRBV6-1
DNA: TGTGCCAGCAATCGGGGATTCGGGGCTTTCTTT
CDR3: CASNRGFGAFF

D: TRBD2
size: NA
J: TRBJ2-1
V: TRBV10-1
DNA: TGCGCCAGCAGTGAAGGCCTAGCGGGAGTCTATGAGCAGTTCTTC
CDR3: CASSEGLAGVYEQFF

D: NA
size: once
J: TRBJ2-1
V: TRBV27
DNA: TGTGCCAGCAGTTTAAGGTGGGAGGCCTCCCATGAGCAGTTCTTC
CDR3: CASSLRWEASHEQFF

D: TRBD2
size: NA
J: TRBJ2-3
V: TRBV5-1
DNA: TGCGCCAGCAGCCCGGGACTAGCGGGTCTAGGCACAGATACGCAGTATTTT
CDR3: CASSPGLAGLGTDTQYF

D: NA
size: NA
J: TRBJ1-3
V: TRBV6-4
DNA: TGTGCCAGCAGAACGGACAGAAACACCATATATTTT
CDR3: CASRTDRNTIYF

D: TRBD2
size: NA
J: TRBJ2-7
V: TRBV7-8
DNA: TGTGCCAGCAGCCCAATGACTAGCGGGAGGGACACTTACATCCCCTACGAGCAGTACTTC
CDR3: CASSPMTSGRDTYIPYEQYF

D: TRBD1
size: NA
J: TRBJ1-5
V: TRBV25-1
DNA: TGTGCCAGCAGTGAATCGGGACAGGGGGCGAAGCCCCAGCATTTT
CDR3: CASSESGQGAKPQHF

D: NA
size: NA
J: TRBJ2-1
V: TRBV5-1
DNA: TGCGCCAGCAGCTTGGTAGAGGTCCGGGATGAGCAGTTCTTC
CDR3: CASSLVEVRDEQFF

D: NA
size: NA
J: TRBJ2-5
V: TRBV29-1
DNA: TGCAGCGTTGGCCACGGCGGCGAGGAGACCCAGTACTTC
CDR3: CSVGHGGEETQYF

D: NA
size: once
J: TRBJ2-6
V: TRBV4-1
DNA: TGCGCCAGCAGCTTAAGAGGCTCTGGGGCCAACGTCCTGACTTTC
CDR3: CASSLRGSGANVLTF

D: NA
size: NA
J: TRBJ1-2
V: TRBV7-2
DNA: TGTGCCAGCAGCCCGCTTAACTTAGGCTACACCTTC
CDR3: CASSPLNLGYTF

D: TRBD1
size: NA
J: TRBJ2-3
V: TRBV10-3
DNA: TGTGCCATCAGGGACAGGGGTAACACAGATACGCAGTATTTT
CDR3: CAIRDRGNTDTQYF

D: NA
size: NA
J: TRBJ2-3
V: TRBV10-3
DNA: TGTGCCATCACCCTGTCAGGCACAGATACGCAGTATTTT
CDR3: CAITLSGTDTQYF

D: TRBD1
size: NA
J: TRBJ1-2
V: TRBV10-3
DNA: TGTGCCATCAGGACAGGGGGAGACGATGGCTACACCTTC
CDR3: CAIRTGGDDGYTF

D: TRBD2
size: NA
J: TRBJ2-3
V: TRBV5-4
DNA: TGTGCCGGGGGGACTAGCGGCACAGATACGCAGTATTTT
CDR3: CAGGTSGTDTQYF

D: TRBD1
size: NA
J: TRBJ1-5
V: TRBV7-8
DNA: TGTGCCAGCAGCCCCCATTTGGCGGGACAGAATCAGCCCCAGCATTTT
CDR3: CASSPHLAGQNQPQHF